The present T cell receptor beta chain was sequenced within a study of cytomegalovirus exposure and HLA in healthy donors. General study points: What was likely a sequencing artifact was a cluster of highly shared sequence variants. The investigators catalogued 164 TCR beta chains as cytomegalovirus-associated. In a later analysis, a missense DCLRE1C variant was linked to TCR beta V- and J-gene trimming.

Comment on this clone: The antigen is unknown.

CDR1 and CDR2 from the germline V gene are LGHNA and YNFKEQ. The CDR3 loop spans 16 amino acids. After removal of 0 bases from V and 5 bases from J, the junction contained 4 bases not matched to a gene. Primers for the PCR totalled 60 Vbeta and 13 Jbeta. Profiled with immunoSEQ multiplex PCR; TCRdb holds only in-frame clones, not every one. The sample carries around 190,000 clones, around four fifths recorded once. The gene calls are TRBV4-2 and TRBJ2-2; 9 bases map to TRBD2. The receptor's source is a man between 35 and 55 years old in good health and CMV-seropositive. Material for sequencing was PBMCs. The CDR3 nucleotides read TGTGCCAGCAGCCAAGATTCTAGCGGGATAACCGGGGAGCTGTTTTTT. The encoded protein is CASSQDSSGITGELFF.